The sequence of this T cell receptor beta chain was determined in a study of T cells in Graves' hyperthyroidism and ophthalmopathy. This clonotype was seen many times. Its antigen is unknown. Regarding the study as a whole: In the analysis, a 13 V-J model separated ophthalmopathy from stable hyperthyroidism. Blood also contained most expanded thyroid clonotypes above 0.001.

The V end lost 6 bases, the J end lost 2 bases, and 14 bases lay between the germline ends. CDR3 length: 15 residues. RNA transcripts yielded amplified TCR beta CDR3 regions. Initially, a first-round RT-PCR of the TCR CDR3 employed the HTBI primer set. TCRdb recomputed calls from the multiplex PCR reads with MiXCR, one row per CDR3 protein. The repertoire holds 500,000 to 550,000 distinct CDR3 sequences, with less than 25% as singletons. Stable Graves' hyperthyroidism meant no ophthalmopathy progression within 18 months. The hyperthyroidism was newly diagnosed and had lasted under 2 months; the patients were aged 18 to 65.

Sequencing was performed on blood. The origin of this receptor is a man younger than 35 with Graves' hyperthyroidism. The chain uses TRBV12-3 or TRBV12-4 and TRBJ1-5, with D perhaps matching TRBD1 (6 bases). In DNA, the CDR3 is TGTGCCAGCAGGGCCACAGGGAGGGGCAATCAGCCCCAGCATTTT. It codes for CASRATGRGNQPQHF.